The 19 T cell receptor beta chains below were found in one sample sequenced in a study of CD8 T cells in ankylosing spondylitis. TCRdb reprocessed the 5' RACE reads via MiXCR and lists one record per CDR3 protein. Of 200,000 to 250,000 distinct CDR3 sequences in the sample, more than 5.5% are singletons; the top ten hold 14%. These receptors have no known antigen. The study, taken as a whole, reports: The study identified a TCR beta motif of under 10 highly homologous variants that appeared characteristic of ankylosing spondylitis blood.

Sequenced: blood, either unsorted or a sorted T cell fraction (not recorded which). These receptors were collected from a male donor with ankylosing spondylitis.

This clonotype was counted once. The genes are TRBV27 and TRBJ1-1; D is uncertain. This CDR3 is 17 amino acids long. Per the germline V gene, CDR1 is MNHEY and CDR2 is SMNVEV (reference sequence). Trimming took off 0 bases at V and 1 base at J, with 15 bases between the two ends. The CDR3 sequence is CASSLSRRRATNTEAFF. The CDR3 DNA reads as TGTGCCAGCAGTTTATCGAGAAGGAGGGCCACGAACACTGAAGCTTTCTTT.

This clonotype was detected ten times or more. The chain carries TRBV28 and TRBJ1-1; no reliable D call. CDR3 size: 14 residues. V lost 2 bases and J 1 base, leaving 8 bases between the germline ends. Germline V gene lookup returns CDR1 MDHEN and CDR2 SYDVKM. CDR3 sequence (DNA): TGTGCCAGCAGTTTAAGGGCCCCGAACACTGAAGCTTTCTTT. It encodes CASSLRAPNTEAFF.

In its sample, this clonotype was seen many times. This chain connects TRBV5-1 to TRBJ2-7, with 9 bases fitting TRBD1. Unmatched junction bases numbered 4, after V lost 3 bases and J lost 0 bases. CDR3 size: 15 residues. Germline lookup yields CDR1 SGHRS and CDR2 YFSETQ. Here the CDR3 reads CASSSGQGYSYEQYF. The DNA for the CDR3 is TGCGCCAGCAGCTCAGGACAGGGGTACTCCTACGAGCAGTACTTC.

This clonotype was found many times. The chain is built from TRBV14 and TRBJ2-7; TRBD2 matches at 8 bases. The ends lost 4 bases at V and 5 bases at J; junction bases unmatched: 10. Looked up from germline, CDR1 is SGHDN and CDR2 is FVKESK. CDR3 length equals 15 residues. As DNA, the CDR3 is TGTGCCAGCAGCCCTTACCGGGGGGGAACCAACGAGCAGTACTTC. Translated, it gives CASSPYRGGTNEQYF.

The table lists this clonotype with many counts. V is TRBV7-8 and J is TRBJ1-6; D remains unclear. Between the trimmed V and J ends, which lost 3 bases and 9 bases, there was a span of 9 bases. Germline V gene sequence: CDR1 SGHVS, CDR2 FQNEAQ. This CDR3 comprises 13 residues. The chain's CDR3 is CASSLSPVSPLHF. CDR3 DNA sequence: TGTGCCAGCAGCTTGTCCCCGGTTTCACCCCTCCACTTT.

The V and J genes are TRBV9 and TRBJ1-1; D possibly corresponds to TRBD1 (6 bases). Germline lookup yields CDR1 SGDLS and CDR2 YYNGEE. This CDR3 comprises 14 residues. Trimming shortened V by 4 bases and J by 7 bases, and 17 bases separated the two germline ends. The CDR3 region has the DNA TGTGCCAGCAGCTCAAGGGGGGACGACTTTGAAGCTTTCTTT. It translates to CASSSRGDDFEAFF.

This clonotype was seen repeatedly, ten times or more. The gene calls are TRBV12-3 or TRBV12-4 and TRBJ2-3, with D possibly being TRBD2 (5 bases). The CDR3 runs 15 residues. V was pared by 6 bases and J by 2 bases, with 15 bases between. The CDR3 DNA follows: TGTGCCAGCAGCTTCGGACTGTTGAACACAGATACGCAGTATTTT. Translated: CASSFGLLNTDTQYF.

This rearrangement joins TRBV6-2 or TRBV6-3 to TRBJ2-2; 7 bases are a match to TRBD1. CDR3 length: 17 amino acids. Germline loops: CDR1 MNHEY, CDR2 SVGEGT. V shed 7 bases and J 3 bases; nucleotides not matched to a gene: 14. In DNA, the CDR3 is TGTGCCAGCACCCCCGCAGACAGGGCCCAGGACACCGGGGAGCTGTTTTTT. This encodes CASTPADRAQDTGELFF.

At least ten counts were recorded for this clonotype. The rearrangement joins TRBV5-1 to TRBJ1-1; 7 bases match TRBD1. This CDR3 is 15 amino acids long. The V segment lost 4 bases and the J segment 2 bases; nucleotides outside the gene matches: 8. CDR1 is SGHRS and CDR2 is YFSETQ in the germline V gene. Here the CDR3 reads CASSNRQGLNTEAFF. CDR3 DNA: TGCGCCAGCAGCAACCGACAGGGCCTAAACACTGAAGCTTTCTTT.

At least ten counts were recorded for this clonotype. J is TRBJ2-1 and V is TRBV9, with unresolved D. The CDR3 totals 17 residues. The V end lost 4 bases, the J end lost 6 bases, and 23 bases lay between the germline ends. Germline CDR1 and CDR2: SGDLS and YYNGEE. CDR3 amino acids: CASSQQTVGSPSNEQFF. The CDR3 DNA follows: TGTGCCAGCAGCCAGCAAACCGTCGGGTCCCCAAGCAATGAGCAGTTCTTC.

This clonotype appeared many times. The chain joins TRBV20-1 to TRBJ2-7; possible D gene TRBD2, 5 bases. The V end was cut by 3 bases, the J end by 1 base, with 10 bases between. The CDR3 covers 13 residues. The germline CDR1 and CDR2 sequences are DFQATT and SNEGSKA (reference sequence). The CDR3 protein is CSARPRGSYEQYF. CDR3 nucleotides: TGCAGTGCTAGGCCTCGGGGTTCCTACGAGCAGTACTTC.

This sequence joins TRBV5-5 and TRBJ2-7; D is possibly TRBD1 (5 bases). The CDR3 is 13 residues long. CDR1 and CDR2 (germline): SGHKS, YYEKEE (reference sequence). With 3 bases removed from V and 3 bases from J, the gap between germline ends came to 10 bases. The DNA for the CDR3 is TGTGCCAGCAGCTCAGGGCCCCTCTACGAGCAGTACTTC. As protein: CASSSGPLYEQYF.

This clonotype was observed many times. In DNA form, the CDR3 reads TGCGCCAGCAGCCAACAGGGGGCTTCCACAGATACGCAGTATTTT. Its protein product is CASSQQGASTDTQYF. The V and J genes are TRBV4-1 and TRBJ2-3; 8 bases are a match to TRBD1. The CDR3 totals 15 residues. Losses at the gene ends were 2 bases for V and 2 bases for J; bases not matched to a gene: 3. CDR1 is MGHRA and CDR2 is YSYEKL in the germline V gene.

The rearrangement uses TRBV6-2 or TRBV6-3 and TRBJ2-7; D perhaps matches TRBD2 (7 bases). Trimming removed 11 bases at V and 4 bases at J, with 24 bases between. The CDR3 covers 15 residues. The V gene's germline CDR1 is MNHEY and CDR2 SVGEGT. The chain's CDR3 is CAALGTRGAEYEQYF. CDR3 nucleotide sequence: TGTGCCGCCTTAGGCACTCGGGGGGCGGAATACGAGCAGTACTTC.

Many counts were recorded for this clonotype. At one end, the junction sequence differs from germline, possibly due to a read error. V usage is TRBV11-2 and J usage is TRBJ2-5, with 13 bases matching TRBD2. CDR1 and CDR2 (germline): SGHAT, FQNNGV. The CDR3 totals 16 residues. The CDR3, as DNA: TGTGCCAGCAGCTCCCGGACTAGCGGGAGTGAAGAGACCCGGTACTTC. The encoded protein is CASSSRTSGSEETRYF.

There are many counts of this clonotype. The chain links TRBV7-2 to TRBJ1-5, with 8 bases fitting TRBD1. The CDR3 sequence is 17 residues long. Germline V CDR1 and CDR2: SGHTA, FQGNSA. V lost 5 bases, J lost 0 bases, and 9 bases stayed unmatched. The CDR3 protein is CASSVGYTGGSNQPQHF. CDR3 nucleotide sequence: TGTGCCAGCAGCGTAGGCTACACAGGGGGTAGCAATCAGCCCCAGCATTTT.

This clonotype has a count of ten or more. The V call is TRBV20-1, the J call TRBJ1-1; 9 positions match TRBD1. CDR3 length: 16 residues. J gave up 3 bases and V 6 bases, and 14 bases lay outside the gene matches. CDR1 and CDR2 (germline): DFQATT, SNEGSKA (reference sequence). The CDR3 region is CSASNRGPWLDTEAFF. CDR3 DNA: TGCAGTGCGAGTAACAGGGGGCCGTGGCTGGACACTGAAGCTTTCTTT.

This clonotype was seen ten or more times. The rearrangement links TRBV27 to TRBJ1-5; D is unresolved. CDR1 and CDR2 (germline): MNHEY, SMNVEV (reference sequence). V was clipped by 0 bases and J by 7 bases, with 7 bases between them. The CDR3 loop spans 13 amino acids. This CDR3 reads CASSLSILQPQHF. CDR3 in DNA: TGTGCCAGCAGTTTATCTATTCTGCAGCCCCAGCATTTT.

The V and J genes are TRBV5-1 and TRBJ2-3; 7 nucleotides line up with TRBD2. This CDR3 region has 15 residues. V dropped 5 bases and J dropped 2; count of bases not matched to a gene: 8. Germline CDR1 reads SGHRS; CDR2 reads YFSETQ. CDR3 loop: CASRKRGSLTDTQYF. CDR3 bases: TGCGCCAGCAGAAAGCGCGGGAGCCTCACAGATACGCAGTATTTT.